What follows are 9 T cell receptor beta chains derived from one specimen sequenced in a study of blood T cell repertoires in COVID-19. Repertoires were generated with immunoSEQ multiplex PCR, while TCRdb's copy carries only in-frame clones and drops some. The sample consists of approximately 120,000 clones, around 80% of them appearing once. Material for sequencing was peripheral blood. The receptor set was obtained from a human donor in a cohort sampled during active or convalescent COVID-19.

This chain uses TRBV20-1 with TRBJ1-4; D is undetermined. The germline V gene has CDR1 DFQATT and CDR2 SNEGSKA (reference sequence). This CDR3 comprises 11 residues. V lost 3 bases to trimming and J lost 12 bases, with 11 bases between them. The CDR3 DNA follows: TGCAGTGCTAGGACATACGGGGAACTGTTTTTT. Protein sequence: CSARTYGELFF.

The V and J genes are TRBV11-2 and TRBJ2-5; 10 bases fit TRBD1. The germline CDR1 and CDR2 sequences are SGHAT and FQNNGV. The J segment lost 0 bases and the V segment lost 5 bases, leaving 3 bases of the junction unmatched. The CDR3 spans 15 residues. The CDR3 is CASSLTGGNQETQYF. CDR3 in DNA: TGTGCCAGCAGCCTGACAGGGGGCAACCAAGAGACCCAGTACTTC.

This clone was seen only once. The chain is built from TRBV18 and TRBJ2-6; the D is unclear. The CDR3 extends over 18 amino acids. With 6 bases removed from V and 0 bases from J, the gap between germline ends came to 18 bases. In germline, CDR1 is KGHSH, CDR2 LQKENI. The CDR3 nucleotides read TGTGCCAGCTCCGTTGGAGACGCCGCCTACTCTGGGGCCAACGTCCTGACTTTC. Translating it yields CASSVGDAAYSGANVLTF.

The CDR3 sequence is CAISVQGRSYEQYF. CDR3 DNA: TGTGCCATCAGTGTACAGGGACGATCCTACGAGCAGTACTTC. The rearrangement joins TRBV10-3 to TRBJ2-7, with a weak D call TRBD1 (6 bases). The CDR3 consists of 14 residues. Germline V gene lookup returns CDR1 ENHRY and CDR2 SYGVKD. The V and J ends lost 4 bases and 1 base respectively, with 11 bases between them.

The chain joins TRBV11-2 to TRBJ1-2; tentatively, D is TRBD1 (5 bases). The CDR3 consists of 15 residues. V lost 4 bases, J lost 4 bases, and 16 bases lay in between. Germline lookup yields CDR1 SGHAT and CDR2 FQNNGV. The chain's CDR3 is CASSSLRQRSYGYTF. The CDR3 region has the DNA TGTGCCAGCAGCTCCCTGCGACAGCGCTCCTATGGCTACACCTTC.

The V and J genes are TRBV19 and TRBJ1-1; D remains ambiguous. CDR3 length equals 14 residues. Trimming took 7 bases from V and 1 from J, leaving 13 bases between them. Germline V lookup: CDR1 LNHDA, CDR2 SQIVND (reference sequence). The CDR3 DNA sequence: TGTGCCAGTAAATACCAGGCCGGGAACACTGAAGCTTTCTTT. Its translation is CASKYQAGNTEAFF.

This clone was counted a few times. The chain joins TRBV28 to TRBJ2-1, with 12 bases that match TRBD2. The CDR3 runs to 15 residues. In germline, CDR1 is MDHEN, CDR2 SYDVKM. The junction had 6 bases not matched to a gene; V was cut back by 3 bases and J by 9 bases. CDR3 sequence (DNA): TGTGCCAGCAGTTTTTGGACTAGCGGGATTGGTGAGCAGTTCTTC. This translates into CASSFWTSGIGEQFF.

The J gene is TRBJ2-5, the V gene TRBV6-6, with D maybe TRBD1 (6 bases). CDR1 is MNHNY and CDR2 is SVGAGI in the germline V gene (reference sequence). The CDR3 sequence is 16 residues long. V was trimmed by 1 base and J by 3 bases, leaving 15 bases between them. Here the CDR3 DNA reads TGTGCCAGCAGTTACTTAGGGACAAGGCCTAAAGAGACCCAGTACTTC. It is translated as CASSYLGTRPKETQYF.

CDR3 nucleotide sequence: TGCGCCAGCAGCCAAGTGTACGGGTCTGGAAACACCATATATTTT. Residues: CASSQVYGSGNTIYF. The chain has TRBV4-1 and TRBJ1-3; D call uncertain. Germline values: CDR1 MGHRA, CDR2 YSYEKL. CDR3 length: 15 residues. V was trimmed by 1 base and J by 1 base, leaving 8 bases between them.